Listed here is a single T cell receptor (beta chain). The data stem from a study of blood T cell repertoires in COVID-19. Whole-study context: From the United States, Italy and Spain came samples of acute and convalescent COVID-19. Sample material is recorded as cDNA or gDNA derived from T cells, B-cell-depleted T cells, or PBMCs.

Authors' data handling: Amplification from reference gene primers served as the basis for estimated nucleated cell counts. Generated by immunoSEQ multiplex PCR, the TCRdb table keeps only in-frame clones and is missing some. V, J and clone size derive from that table, while D and trimming were established from the DNA sequence. The sample includes 300,000 to 450,000 clones, 85% seen only once; the top ten take roughly 3.9%. CDR1 is SGHAT, CDR2 FQDESV, per germline (reference sequence). The CDR3 runs to 15 residues. Trimming shortened V by 2 bases and J by 6 bases, and 11 bases separated the two germline ends.

The sequence was collected from a woman between 18 and 29 years old with acute or convalescent COVID-19. This sequence joins TRBV11-1 and TRBJ1-6, with D possibly matching TRBD1 (6 bases). The sequenced material came from peripheral blood. CDR3 region: CASSLQQGGNSPLHF. The CDR3 DNA is TGTGCCAGCAGCTTACAACAGGGTGGTAATTCACCCCTCCACTTT.